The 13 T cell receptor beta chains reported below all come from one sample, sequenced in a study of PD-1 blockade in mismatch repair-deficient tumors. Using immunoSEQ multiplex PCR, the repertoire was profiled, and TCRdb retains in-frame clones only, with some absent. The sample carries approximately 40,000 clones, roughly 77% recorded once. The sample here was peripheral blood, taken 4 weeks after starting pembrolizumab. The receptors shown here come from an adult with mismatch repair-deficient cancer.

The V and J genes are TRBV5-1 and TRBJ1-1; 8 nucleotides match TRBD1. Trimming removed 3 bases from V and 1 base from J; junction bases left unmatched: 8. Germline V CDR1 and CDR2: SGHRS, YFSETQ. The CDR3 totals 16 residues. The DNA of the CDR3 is TGCGCCAGCAGCTCACGTCCCGGGACAGGGAACACTGAAGCTTTCTTT. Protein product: CASSSRPGTGNTEAFF.

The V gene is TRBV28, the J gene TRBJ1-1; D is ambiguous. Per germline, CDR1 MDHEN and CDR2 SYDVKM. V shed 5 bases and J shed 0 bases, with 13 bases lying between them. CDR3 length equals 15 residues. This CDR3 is CASSRRAFMNTEAFF. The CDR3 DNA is TGTGCCAGCAGTCGAAGGGCCTTTATGAACACTGAAGCTTTCTTT.

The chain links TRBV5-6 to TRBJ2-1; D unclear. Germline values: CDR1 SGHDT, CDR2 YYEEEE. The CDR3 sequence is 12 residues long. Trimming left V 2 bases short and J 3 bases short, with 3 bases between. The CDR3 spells CASSFYYNEQFF. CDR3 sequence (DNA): TGTGCCAGCAGCTTTTACTACAATGAGCAGTTCTTC.

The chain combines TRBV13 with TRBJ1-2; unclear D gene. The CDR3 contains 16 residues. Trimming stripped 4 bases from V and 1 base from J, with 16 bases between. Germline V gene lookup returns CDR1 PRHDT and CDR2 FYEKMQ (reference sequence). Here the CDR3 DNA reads TGTGCCAGCAGCTCCTTTCCGACCTACTTTAACTATGGCTACACCTTC. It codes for CASSSFPTYFNYGYTF.

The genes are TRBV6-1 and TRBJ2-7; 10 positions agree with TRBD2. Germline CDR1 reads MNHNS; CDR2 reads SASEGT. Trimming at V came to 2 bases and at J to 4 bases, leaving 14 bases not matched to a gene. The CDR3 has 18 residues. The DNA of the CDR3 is TGTGCCAGCAGTGAATCGGTCAGCGGGAGGGTGGTTGGGTACGAGCAGTACTTC. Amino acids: CASSESVSGRVVGYEQYF.

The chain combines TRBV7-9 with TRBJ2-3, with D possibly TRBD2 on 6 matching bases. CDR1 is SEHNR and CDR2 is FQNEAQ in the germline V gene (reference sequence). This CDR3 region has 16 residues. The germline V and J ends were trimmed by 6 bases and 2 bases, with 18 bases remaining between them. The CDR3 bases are TGTGCCAGCAGTTCTTTAGCGGAGACCCTCACAGATACGCAGTATTTT. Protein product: CASSSLAETLTDTQYF.

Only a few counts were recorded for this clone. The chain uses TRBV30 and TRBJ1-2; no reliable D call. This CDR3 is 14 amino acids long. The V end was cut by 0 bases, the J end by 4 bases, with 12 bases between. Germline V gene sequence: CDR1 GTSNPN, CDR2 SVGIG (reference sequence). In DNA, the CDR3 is TGTGCCTGGAGTGTACCGGCGGCAGTCTATGGCTACACCTTC. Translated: CAWSVPAAVYGYTF.

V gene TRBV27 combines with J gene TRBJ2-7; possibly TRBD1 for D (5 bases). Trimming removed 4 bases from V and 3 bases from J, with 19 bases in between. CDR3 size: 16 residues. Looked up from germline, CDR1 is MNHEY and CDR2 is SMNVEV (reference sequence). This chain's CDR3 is CASSSNSLGHFYEQYF. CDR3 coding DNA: TGTGCCAGCAGTTCTAACTCCCTCGGACACTTCTACGAGCAGTACTTC.

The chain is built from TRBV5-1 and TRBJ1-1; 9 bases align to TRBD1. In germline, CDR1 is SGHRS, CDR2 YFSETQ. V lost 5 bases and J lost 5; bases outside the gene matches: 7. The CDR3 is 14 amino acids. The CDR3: CASSTDRGNTEAFF. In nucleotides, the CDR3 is TGCGCCAGCAGTACGGACAGGGGCAATACTGAAGCTTTCTTT.

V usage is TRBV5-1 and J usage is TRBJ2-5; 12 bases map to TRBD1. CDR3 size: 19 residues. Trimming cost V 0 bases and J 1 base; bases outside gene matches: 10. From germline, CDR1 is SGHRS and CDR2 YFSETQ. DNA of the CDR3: TGCGCCAGCAGCTTGGGGGACAGGGGGCAGGCTAGCGCCCAAGAGACCCAGTACTTC. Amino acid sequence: CASSLGDRGQASAQETQYF.

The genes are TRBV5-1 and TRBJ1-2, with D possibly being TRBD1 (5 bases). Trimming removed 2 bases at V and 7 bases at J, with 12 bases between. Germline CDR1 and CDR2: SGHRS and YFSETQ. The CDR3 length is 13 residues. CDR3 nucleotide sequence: TGCGCCAGCAGCTTCACGGACGGGACTGGCTACACCTTC. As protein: CASSFTDGTGYTF.

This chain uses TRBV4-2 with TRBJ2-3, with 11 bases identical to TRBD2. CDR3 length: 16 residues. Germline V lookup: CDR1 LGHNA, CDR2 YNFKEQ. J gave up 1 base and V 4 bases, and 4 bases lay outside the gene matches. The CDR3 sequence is CASSRETSGGTDTQYF. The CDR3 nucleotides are TGTGCCAGCAGCCGAGAGACTAGCGGGGGCACAGATACGCAGTATTTT.

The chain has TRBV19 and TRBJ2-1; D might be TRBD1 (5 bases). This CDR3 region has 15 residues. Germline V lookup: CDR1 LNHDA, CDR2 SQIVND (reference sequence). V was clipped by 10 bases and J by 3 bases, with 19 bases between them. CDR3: CATSIIRGVYNEQFF. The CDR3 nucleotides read TGTGCCACCTCAATTATTAGGGGCGTCTACAATGAGCAGTTCTTC. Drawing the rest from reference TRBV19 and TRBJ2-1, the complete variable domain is DGGITQSPKYLFRKEGQNVTLSCEQNLNHDAMYWYRQDPGQGLRLIYYSQIVNDFQKGDIAEGYSVSREKKESFPLTVTSAQKNPTAFYLCATSIIRGVYNEQFFGPGTRLTVL.